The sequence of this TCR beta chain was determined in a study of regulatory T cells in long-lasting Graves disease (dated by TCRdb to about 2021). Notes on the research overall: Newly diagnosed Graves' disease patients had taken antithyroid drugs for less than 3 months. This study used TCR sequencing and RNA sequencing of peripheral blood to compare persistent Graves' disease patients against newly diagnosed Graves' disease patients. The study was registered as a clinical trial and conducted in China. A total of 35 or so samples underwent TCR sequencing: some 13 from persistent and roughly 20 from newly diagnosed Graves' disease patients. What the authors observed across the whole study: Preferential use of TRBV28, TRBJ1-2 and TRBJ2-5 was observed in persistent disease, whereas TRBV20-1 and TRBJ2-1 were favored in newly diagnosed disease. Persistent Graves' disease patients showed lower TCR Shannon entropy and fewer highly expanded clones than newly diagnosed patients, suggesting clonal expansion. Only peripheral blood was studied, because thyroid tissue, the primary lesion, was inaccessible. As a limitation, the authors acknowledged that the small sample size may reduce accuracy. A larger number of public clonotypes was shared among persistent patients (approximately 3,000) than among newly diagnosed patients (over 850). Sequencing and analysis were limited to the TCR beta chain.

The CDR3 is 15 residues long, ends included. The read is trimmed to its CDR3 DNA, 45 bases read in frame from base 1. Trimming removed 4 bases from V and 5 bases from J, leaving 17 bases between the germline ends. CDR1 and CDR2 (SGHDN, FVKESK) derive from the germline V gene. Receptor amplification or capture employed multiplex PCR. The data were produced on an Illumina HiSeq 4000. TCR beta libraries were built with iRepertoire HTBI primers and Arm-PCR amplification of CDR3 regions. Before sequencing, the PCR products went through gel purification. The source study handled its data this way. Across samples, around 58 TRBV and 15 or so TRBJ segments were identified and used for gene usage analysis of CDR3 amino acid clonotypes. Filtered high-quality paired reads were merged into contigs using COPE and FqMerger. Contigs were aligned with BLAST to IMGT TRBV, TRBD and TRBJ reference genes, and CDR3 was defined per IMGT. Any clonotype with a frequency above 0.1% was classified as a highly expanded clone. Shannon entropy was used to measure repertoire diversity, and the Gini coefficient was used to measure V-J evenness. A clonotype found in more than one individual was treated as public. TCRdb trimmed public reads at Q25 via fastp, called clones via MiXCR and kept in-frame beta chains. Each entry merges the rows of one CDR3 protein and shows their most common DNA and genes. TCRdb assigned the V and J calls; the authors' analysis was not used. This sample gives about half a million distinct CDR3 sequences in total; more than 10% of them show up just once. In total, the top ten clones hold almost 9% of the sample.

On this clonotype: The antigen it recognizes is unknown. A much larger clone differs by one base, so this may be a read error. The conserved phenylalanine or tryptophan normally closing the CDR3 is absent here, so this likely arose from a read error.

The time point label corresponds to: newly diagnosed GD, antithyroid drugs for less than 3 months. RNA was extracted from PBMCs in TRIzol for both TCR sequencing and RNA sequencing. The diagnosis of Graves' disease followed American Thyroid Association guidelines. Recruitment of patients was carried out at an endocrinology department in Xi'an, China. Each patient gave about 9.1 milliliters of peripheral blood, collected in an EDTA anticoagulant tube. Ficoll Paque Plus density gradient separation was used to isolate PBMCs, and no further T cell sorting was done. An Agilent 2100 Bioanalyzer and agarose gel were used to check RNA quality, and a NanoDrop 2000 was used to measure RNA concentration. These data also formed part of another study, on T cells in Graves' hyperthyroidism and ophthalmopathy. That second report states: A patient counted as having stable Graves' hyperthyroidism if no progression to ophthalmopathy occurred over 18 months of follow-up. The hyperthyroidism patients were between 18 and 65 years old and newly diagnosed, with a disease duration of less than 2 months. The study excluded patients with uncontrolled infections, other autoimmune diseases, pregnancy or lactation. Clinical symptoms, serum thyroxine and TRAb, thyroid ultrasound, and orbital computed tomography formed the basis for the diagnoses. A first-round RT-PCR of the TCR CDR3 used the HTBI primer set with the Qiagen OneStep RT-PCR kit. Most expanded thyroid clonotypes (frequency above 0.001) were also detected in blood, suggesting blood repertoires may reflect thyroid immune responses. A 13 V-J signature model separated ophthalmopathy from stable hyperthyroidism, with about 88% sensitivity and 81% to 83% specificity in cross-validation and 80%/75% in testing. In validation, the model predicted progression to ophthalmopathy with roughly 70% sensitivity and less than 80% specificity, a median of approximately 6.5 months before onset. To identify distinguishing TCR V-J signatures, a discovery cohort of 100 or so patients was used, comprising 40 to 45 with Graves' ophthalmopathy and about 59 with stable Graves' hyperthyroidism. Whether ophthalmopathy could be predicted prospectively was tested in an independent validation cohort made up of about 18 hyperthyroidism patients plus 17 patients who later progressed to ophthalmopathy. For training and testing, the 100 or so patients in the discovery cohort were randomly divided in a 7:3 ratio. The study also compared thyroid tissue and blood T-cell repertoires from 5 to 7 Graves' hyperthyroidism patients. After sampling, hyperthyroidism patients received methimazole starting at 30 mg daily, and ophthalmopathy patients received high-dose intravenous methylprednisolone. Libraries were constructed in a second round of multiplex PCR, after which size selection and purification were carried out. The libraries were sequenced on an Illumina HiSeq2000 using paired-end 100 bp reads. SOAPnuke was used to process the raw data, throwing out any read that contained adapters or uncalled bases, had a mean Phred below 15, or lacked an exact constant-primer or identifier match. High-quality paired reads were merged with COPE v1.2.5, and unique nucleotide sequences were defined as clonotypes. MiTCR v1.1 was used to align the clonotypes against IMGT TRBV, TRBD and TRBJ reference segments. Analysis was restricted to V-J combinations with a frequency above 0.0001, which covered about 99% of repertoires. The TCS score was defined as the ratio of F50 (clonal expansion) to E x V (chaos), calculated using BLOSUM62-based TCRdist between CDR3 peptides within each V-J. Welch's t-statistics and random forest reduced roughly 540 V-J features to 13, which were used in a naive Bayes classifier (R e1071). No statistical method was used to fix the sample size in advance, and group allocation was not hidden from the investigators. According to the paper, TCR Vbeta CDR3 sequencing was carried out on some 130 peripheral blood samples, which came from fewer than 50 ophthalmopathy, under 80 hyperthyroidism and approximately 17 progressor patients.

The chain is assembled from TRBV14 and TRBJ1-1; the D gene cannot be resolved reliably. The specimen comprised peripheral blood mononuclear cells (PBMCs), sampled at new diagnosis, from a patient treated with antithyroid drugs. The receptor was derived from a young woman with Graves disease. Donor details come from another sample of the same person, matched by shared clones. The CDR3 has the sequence CASSPLGRAGTEAFL. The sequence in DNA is TGTGCCAGCAGCCCACTAGGCCGGGCGGGGACTGAAGCTTTCTTG.